The 17 T cell receptor beta chains below all came from one sample that was sequenced in a study of cytomegalovirus exposure and HLA in healthy donors. Researchers ran the PCR with 60 Vbeta and 13 Jbeta primers. This table comes from immunoSEQ multiplex PCR, and its TCRdb copy is limited to in-frame clones, with some not included. The sample shows about 190,000 clones, roughly 84% of them seen only once. Sequencing was done on a sample of PBMCs. The source of these receptors is a boy younger than 18 in good health and CMV-seronegative.

The V call is TRBV6-5, the J call TRBJ1-2; 7 nucleotides match TRBD1. CDR3 length: 14 amino acids. The germline CDR1 and CDR2 sequences are MNHEY and SVGAGI. The J segment lost 4 bases and the V segment lost 6 bases, leaving 8 bases of the junction unmatched. CDR3 loop: CASSAEQGTYGYTF. CDR3 nucleotides: TGTGCCAGCAGCGCCGAACAGGGGACCTATGGCTACACCTTC.

The CDR3 bases are TGTGCCAGCAGCCGACTAGCGCCCTCCTACAATGAGCAGTTCTTC. Its protein product is CASSRLAPSYNEQFF. The V gene is TRBV27, the J gene TRBJ2-1; 8 nucleotides align to TRBD2. The CDR3 is made up of 15 amino acids. CDR1 is MNHEY and CDR2 is SMNVEV in the germline V gene (reference sequence). V was clipped by 6 bases and J by 0 bases; unmatched bases: 4.

The genes are TRBV7-8 and TRBJ2-3, with TRBD2 matching over 8 bases. Germline-derived CDR1 and CDR2 are SGHVS and FQNEAQ. CDR3 length: 16 amino acids. V was pared by 5 bases and J by 0 bases, with 7 bases of the junction left unmatched. DNA of the CDR3: TGTGCCAGCAGCCCATGGACTAGCCTGAGCACAGATACGCAGTATTTT. Amino acid sequence: CASSPWTSLSTDTQYF. Using reference TRBV7-8 and TRBJ2-3 for the parts outside the CDR3, the full variable domain is GAGVSQSPRYKVAKRGQDVALRCDPISGHVSLFWYQQALGQGPEFLTYFQNEAQLDKSGLPSDRFFAERPEGSVSTLKIQRTQQEDSAVYLCASSPWTSLSTDTQYFGPGTRLTVL.

The rearrangement joins TRBV15 to TRBJ2-1; TRBD2 matches 11 bases. CDR3 size: 19 residues. Germline CDR1 and CDR2: LNHNV and YYDKDF (reference sequence). Germline trimming cut 1 base from V and 3 bases from J; bases unmatched to any gene: 11. CDR3 bases: TGTGCCACCAGCAGAGTTGAAAAACTAGCGGGAGCAGGCTACAATGAGCAGTTCTTC. Translated: CATSRVEKLAGAGYNEQFF.

This chain connects TRBV2 to TRBJ1-5; D gene uncertain. The CDR3 spans 15 residues. Germline CDR1 is SNHLY and CDR2 is FYNNEI. V was pared by 0 bases and J by 4 bases, with 10 bases between. The CDR3 DNA is TGTGCCAGCAGTGAAGCACGAGGCCATAATCAGCCCCAGCATTTT. This sequence encodes CASSEARGHNQPQHF.

V and J are TRBV30 and TRBJ1-2; D remains unclear. Germline V CDR1 and CDR2: GTSNPN, SVGIG (reference sequence). This CDR3 region has 13 residues. Trimming shortened V by 3 bases and J by 4 bases, and 12 bases separated the two germline ends. CDR3 region: CAWRTATAYGYTF. The CDR3 DNA is TGTGCCTGGAGAACAGCCACCGCCTATGGCTACACCTTC.

This chain uses TRBV7-9 with TRBJ1-5, with D possibly TRBD1 on 6 matching bases. Trimming pared 0 bases from V and 2 bases from J, leaving 14 bases between. The germline V gene has CDR1 SEHNR and CDR2 FQNEAQ (reference sequence). The CDR3 is 17 amino acids. CDR3 loop: CASSLAAGVDGNQPQHF. In nucleotides, the CDR3 is TGTGCCAGCAGCTTAGCGGCAGGGGTAGATGGCAATCAGCCCCAGCATTTT.

The chain joins TRBV14 to TRBJ2-5; weak D call: TRBD2 (6 bases). The V end was cut by 3 bases, the J end by 4 bases, with 18 bases between. The germline CDR1 and CDR2 sequences are SGHDN and FVKESK. The CDR3 is 16 residues long. The CDR3 sequence is CASSQPGRGLRETQYF. Written as DNA, the CDR3 is TGTGCCAGCAGCCAGCCGGGACGGGGACTTAGAGAGACCCAGTACTTC. The entire variable domain, with the rest obtained from reference TRBV14 and TRBJ2-5, is as follows: EAGVTQFPSHSVIEKGQTVTLRCDPISGHDNLYWYRRVMGKEIKFLLHFVKESKQDESGMPNNRFLAERTGGTYSTLKVQPAELEDSGVYFCASSQPGRGLRETQYFGPGTRLLVL.

The chain carries TRBV15 and TRBJ2-2; D perhaps matches TRBD2 (5 bases). The V gene's germline CDR1 is LNHNV and CDR2 YYDKDF (reference sequence). The CDR3 spans 16 residues. Between the trimmed V and J ends, which lost 2 bases and 6 bases, there was a span of 16 bases. The CDR3 protein is CATSRFGLASSGELFF. DNA of the CDR3: TGTGCCACCAGCAGATTTGGACTGGCGAGTTCCGGGGAGCTGTTTTTT.

The chain joins TRBV30 to TRBJ2-1; 8 nucleotides match TRBD2. Germline CDR1 reads GTSNPN; CDR2 reads SVGIG (reference sequence). J was trimmed by 3 bases and V by 4 bases; bases with no gene match: 14. CDR3 length: 17 amino acids. The CDR3 nucleotides are TGTGCCTGGACTCCGGGGGTTCGGGAGGGTCACTACAATGAGCAGTTCTTC. Translation gives CAWTPGVREGHYNEQFF. Based on the CDR3 plus reference TRBV30 and TRBJ2-1, the full variable domain is SQTIHQWPATLVQPVGSPLSLECTVEGTSNPNLYWYRQAAGRGLQLLFYSVGIGQISSEVPQNLSASRPQDRQFILSSKKLLLSDSGFYLCAWTPGVREGHYNEQFFGPGTRLTVL.

The rearrangement links TRBV4-1 to TRBJ2-2; D is perhaps TRBD1 (5 bases). Germline V lookup: CDR1 MGHRA, CDR2 YSYEKL. The V end lost 0 bases, the J end lost 4 bases, and 18 bases lay between the germline ends. The length of the CDR3 is 18 residues. The CDR3 sequence: CASSQDRLDMTGTGELFF. In nucleotides, the CDR3 is TGCGCCAGCAGCCAAGATCGACTGGACATGACGGGCACCGGGGAGCTGTTTTTT.

V gene TRBV18 combines with J gene TRBJ2-5; the D gene is possibly TRBD1 (5 bases). This CDR3 has 14 amino acids. Germline V gene sequence: CDR1 KGHSH, CDR2 LQKENI. Trimming removed 6 bases at V and 5 bases at J, with 16 bases between. The CDR3 nucleotides read TGTGCCAGCTCGCCCCTTGACAGTTCCGAGACCCAGTACTTC. It codes for CASSPLDSSETQYF.

The chain carries TRBV19 and TRBJ1-1; the D gene is possibly TRBD1 (6 bases). The CDR3 consists of 11 residues. V lost 9 bases and J lost 8, with 13 bases in between. Germline assignment: CDR1 LNHDA and CDR2 SQIVND (reference sequence). The CDR3 loop reads CASLKGQEAFF. In nucleotides, the CDR3 is TGTGCCAGCCTAAAGGGACAAGAAGCTTTCTTT.

This chain connects TRBV9 to TRBJ2-1; 8 positions match TRBD1. This CDR3 has 14 residues. The V gene end was trimmed by 3 bases and the J gene end by 5 bases; junction bases not matched to a gene: 4. Germline CDR1 is SGDLS and CDR2 is YYNGEE. CDR3 sequence reads: CASSAADRDNEQFF. CDR3 bases: TGTGCCAGCAGCGCCGCGGACAGGGACAATGAGCAGTTCTTC.

This chain joins TRBV11-1 and TRBJ2-1; 9 bases are a match to TRBD1. The CDR3 spans 15 residues. J lost 6 bases, V lost 7 bases, and 10 bases had no gene match. Per germline, CDR1 SGHAT and CDR2 FQDESV (reference sequence). CDR3 residues: CASTARTGVFNEQFF. The CDR3 nucleotides are TGTGCCAGCACCGCCCGGACAGGGGTTTTCAATGAGCAGTTCTTC.

The V call is TRBV5-1, the J call TRBJ2-7; TRBD1 agrees at 10 bases. The CDR3 covers 16 residues. J lost 5 bases, V lost 4 bases, and 12 bases had no gene match. The germline gives CDR1 SGHRS, CDR2 YFSETQ. For the CDR3, the DNA is TGCGCCAGCAGCGGGGACCGGGACAGGGGTTTAGACGAGCAGTACTTC. It is translated as CASSGDRDRGLDEQYF. Full variable domain (rest looked up from reference TRBV5-1 and TRBJ2-7): KAGVTQTPRYLIKTRGQQVTLSCSPISGHRSVSWYQQTPGQGLQFLFEYFSETQRNKGNFPGRFSGRQFSNSRSEMNVSTLELGDSALYLCASSGDRDRGLDEQYFGPGTRLTVT.

The chain joins TRBV5-1 to TRBJ2-7, with 9 positions matching TRBD1. The CDR3 contains 14 residues. In germline, CDR1 is SGHRS, CDR2 YFSETQ. Unmatched junction bases numbered 7, after V lost 5 bases and J lost 4 bases. The CDR3 spells CASSSDRGRYEQYF. The DNA of the CDR3 is TGCGCCAGCAGTTCTGACAGGGGGAGATACGAGCAGTACTTC.